This T cell receptor beta chain was captured in a study of Graves' ophthalmopathy and Graves' hyperthyroidism. General study points: The blood repertoire also included most expanded thyroid clonotypes above 0.001 frequency. Prediction of ophthalmopathy progression reached about 71% sensitivity and about 72% specificity.

This clonotype showed up just a few times. Its antigen remains unidentified. From RNA, the CDR3 regions of TCR beta chains were amplified and sequenced. Scientists carried out first-round RT-PCR using HTBI primers and then a second-round multiplex PCR. TCRdb fed the multiplex PCR reads into MiXCR, producing one record per CDR3 protein. This sample has around 340,000 distinct CDR3 sequences; roughly a sixth occur once, and the top ten carry roughly 12%. Clinicians made diagnoses from clinical symptoms, serum thyroxine, TRAb, thyroid ultrasound and orbital computed tomography. The PBMCs originated from around 9.7 ml of fresh peripheral blood. This CDR3 has 15 amino acids. Germline values: CDR1 MDHEN, CDR2 SYDVKM. V lost 3 bases, J lost 4 bases, and 15 bases lay in between.

This clonotype originated in an adult man with Graves' ophthalmopathy. Sequenced sample: peripheral blood. V and J are TRBV28 and TRBJ1-1; D not certain. CDR3 loop: CASSLVPGSGTEAFF. CDR3 nucleotide sequence: TGTGCCAGCAGTTTGGTTCCGGGTTCGGGCACTGAAGCTTTCTTT.